Detailed here is one T cell receptor beta chain. The antigen is unknown. This sample is drawn from a study of cytomegalovirus exposure and HLA in healthy donors. The CDR3 consists of 15 residues. The germline V gene has CDR1 SEHNR and CDR2 FQNEAQ (reference sequence). With 4 bases clipped from V and 5 bases from J, the junction kept 5 bases outside the gene matches. The data were produced by immunoSEQ multiplex PCR, yet TCRdb's version contains in-frame clones alone and is incomplete. The sample holds 30,000 to 40,000 clones; 85% to 95% are singletons and the top ten take 3% to 3.5%. Points from the study as a whole: It was confirmed in vitro that three of the CMV-associated chains were specific for CMV antigens. Published work reported that the classifier diagnosed cytomegalovirus status with high specificity and sensitivity. TCR beta chains numbering more than 150 were designated cytomegalovirus-associated.

The chain recombines TRBV7-9 with TRBJ1-1; TRBD1 matches at 12 bases. The sequenced sample consisted of PBMCs. The TCR was taken from a man aged 18-30 years in good health and CMV-seronegative. CDR3 coding DNA: TGTGCCAGCAGCTCGGGACAGGGGGCCCGGACTGAAGCTTTCTTT. Amino acid sequence: CASSSGQGARTEAFF.